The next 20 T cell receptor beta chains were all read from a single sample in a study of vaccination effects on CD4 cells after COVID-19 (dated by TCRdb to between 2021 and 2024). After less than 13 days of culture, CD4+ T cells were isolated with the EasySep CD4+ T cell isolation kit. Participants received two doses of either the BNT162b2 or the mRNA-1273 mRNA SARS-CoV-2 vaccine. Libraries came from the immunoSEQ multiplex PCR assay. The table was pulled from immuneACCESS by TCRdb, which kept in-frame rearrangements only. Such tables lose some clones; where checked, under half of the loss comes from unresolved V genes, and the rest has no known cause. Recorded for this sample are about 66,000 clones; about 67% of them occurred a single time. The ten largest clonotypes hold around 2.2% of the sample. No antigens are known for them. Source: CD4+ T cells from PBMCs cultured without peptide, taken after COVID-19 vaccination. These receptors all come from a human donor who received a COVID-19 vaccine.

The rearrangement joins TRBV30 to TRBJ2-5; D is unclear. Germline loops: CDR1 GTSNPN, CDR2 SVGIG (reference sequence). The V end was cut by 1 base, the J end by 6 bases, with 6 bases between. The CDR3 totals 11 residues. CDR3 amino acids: CAWSEMKTQYF. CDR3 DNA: TGTGCCTGGAGTGAAATGAAGACCCAGTACTTC.

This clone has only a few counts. The DNA of the CDR3 is TGTGCCAGCTCACCACAGGGCGCCAATTCACCCCTCCACTTT. Protein product: CASSPQGANSPLHF. The chain combines TRBV18 with TRBJ1-6; no firm D call. This CDR3 is built from 14 residues. The germline V gene encodes CDR1 KGHSH and CDR2 LQKENI. Trimming shortened V by 1 base and J by 7 bases, and 8 bases separated the two germline ends.

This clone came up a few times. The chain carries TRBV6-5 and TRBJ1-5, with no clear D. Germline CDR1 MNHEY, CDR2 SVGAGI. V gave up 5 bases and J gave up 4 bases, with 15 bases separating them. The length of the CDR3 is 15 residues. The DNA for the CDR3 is TGTGCCAGCAGTCCCCGAGCAAAAATGAATCAGCCCCAGCATTTT. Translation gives CASSPRAKMNQPQHF.

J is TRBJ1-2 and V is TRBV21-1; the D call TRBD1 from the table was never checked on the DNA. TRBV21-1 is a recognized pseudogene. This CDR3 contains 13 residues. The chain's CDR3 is CASSKIGEVGYTF. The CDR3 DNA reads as TGTGCCAGCAGCAAAATAGGGGAAGTAGGCTACACCTTC.

Here the CDR3 DNA reads TGTGCCAGCAGTGCCGTAGGAGGGGGAGCTAACTATGGCTACACCTTC. It codes for CASSAVGGGANYGYTF. The rearrangement joins TRBV6-4 to TRBJ1-2; maybe TRBD1 (6 bases). V was trimmed by 4 bases and J by 0 bases, leaving 15 bases between them. Germline V gene lookup returns CDR1 MRHNA and CDR2 SNTAGT. This CDR3 is built from 16 residues.

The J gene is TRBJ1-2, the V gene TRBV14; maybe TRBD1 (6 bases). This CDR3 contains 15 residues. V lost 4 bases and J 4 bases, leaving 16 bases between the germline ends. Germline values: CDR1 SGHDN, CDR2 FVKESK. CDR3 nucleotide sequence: TGTGCCAGCAGCCCCATTACAGGGTCTGCCTATGGCTACACCTTC. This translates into CASSPITGSAYGYTF.

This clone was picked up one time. The CDR3 region has the DNA TGTGCCAGCAGCCCCCCCGGGAGGGTCCCGGCCCAGTACTTC. It translates to CASSPPGRVPAQYF. The rearrangement uses TRBV3-1 (or the pseudogene TRBV3-2) and TRBJ2-5; TRBD2 agrees at 8 bases. The CDR3 spans 14 residues. The V segment lost 4 bases and the J segment 9 bases; nucleotides outside the gene matches: 10. Germline V gene lookup returns CDR1 LGHDT and CDR2 YNNKEL (reference sequence).

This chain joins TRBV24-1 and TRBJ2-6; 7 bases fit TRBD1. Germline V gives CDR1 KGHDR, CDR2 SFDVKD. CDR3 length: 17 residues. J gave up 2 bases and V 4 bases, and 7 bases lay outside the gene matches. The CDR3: CATSDWRQGAGANVLTF. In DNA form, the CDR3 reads TGTGCCACCAGTGACTGGAGACAGGGTGCTGGGGCCAACGTCCTGACTTTC.

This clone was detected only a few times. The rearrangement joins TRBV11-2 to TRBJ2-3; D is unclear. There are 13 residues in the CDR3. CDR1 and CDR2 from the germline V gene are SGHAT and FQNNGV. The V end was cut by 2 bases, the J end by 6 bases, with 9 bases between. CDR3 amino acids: CASSLLGSDTQYF. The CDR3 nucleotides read TGTGCCAGCAGCTTACTAGGGTCGGATACGCAGTATTTT.

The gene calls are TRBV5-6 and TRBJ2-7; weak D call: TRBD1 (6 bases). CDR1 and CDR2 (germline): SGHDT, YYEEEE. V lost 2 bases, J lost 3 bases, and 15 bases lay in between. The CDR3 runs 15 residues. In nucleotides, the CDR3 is TGTGCCAGCAGCTTATATGGACAGATCATCTACGAGCAGTACGTC. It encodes CASSLYGQIIYEQYV.

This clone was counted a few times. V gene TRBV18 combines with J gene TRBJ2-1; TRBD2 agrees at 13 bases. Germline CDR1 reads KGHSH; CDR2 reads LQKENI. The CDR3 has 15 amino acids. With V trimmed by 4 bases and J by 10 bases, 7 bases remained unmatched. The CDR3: CASSRGLAGDLEQFF. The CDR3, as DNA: TGTGCCAGCTCACGTGGACTAGCGGGGGACTTGGAGCAGTTCTTC. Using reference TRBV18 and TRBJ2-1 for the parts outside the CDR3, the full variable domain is NAGVMQNPRHLVRRRGQEARLRCSPMKGHSHVYWYRQLPEEGLKFMVYLQKENIIDESGMPKERFSAEFPKEGPSILRIQQVVRGDSAAYFCASSRGLAGDLEQFFGPGTRLTVL.

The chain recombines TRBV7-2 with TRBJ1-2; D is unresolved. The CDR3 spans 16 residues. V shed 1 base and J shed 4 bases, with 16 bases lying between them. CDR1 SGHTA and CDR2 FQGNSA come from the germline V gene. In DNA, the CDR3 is TGTGCCAGCAGCTTAGTTCACGGATCGCCAGTCTATGGCTACACCTTC. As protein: CASSLVHGSPVYGYTF. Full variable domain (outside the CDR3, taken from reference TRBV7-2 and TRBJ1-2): GAGVSQSPSNKVTEKGKDVELRCDPISGHTALYWYRQSLGQGLEFLIYFQGNSAPDKSGLPSDRFSAERTGGSVSTLTIQRTQQEDSAVYLCASSLVHGSPVYGYTFGSGTRLTVV.

The CDR3 sequence: CASSYSIPDNNEQFF. Here the CDR3 DNA reads TGTGCCAGCAGTTACTCGATCCCGGATAACAATGAGCAGTTCTTC. This chain joins TRBV6-2 or TRBV6-3 and TRBJ2-1, with D hard to call. Per germline, CDR1 MNHEY and CDR2 SVGEGT. The CDR3 has 15 amino acids. Trimming took off 0 bases at V and 5 bases at J, with 11 bases between the two ends.

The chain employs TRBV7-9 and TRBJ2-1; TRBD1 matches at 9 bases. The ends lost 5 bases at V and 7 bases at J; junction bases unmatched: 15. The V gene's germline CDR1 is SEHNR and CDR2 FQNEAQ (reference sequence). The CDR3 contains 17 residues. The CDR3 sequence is CASSPHNGVDRGNEQFF. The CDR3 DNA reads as TGTGCCAGCAGCCCCCATAATGGTGTCGACAGGGGGAATGAGCAGTTCTTC.

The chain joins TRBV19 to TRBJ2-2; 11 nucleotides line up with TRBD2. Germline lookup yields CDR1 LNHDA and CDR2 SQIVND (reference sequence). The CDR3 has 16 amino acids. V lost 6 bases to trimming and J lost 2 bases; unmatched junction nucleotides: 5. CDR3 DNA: TGTGCCAGTAGCCCGACTAGCGGGGAAAACACCGGGGAGCTGTTTTTT. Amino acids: CASSPTSGENTGELFF.

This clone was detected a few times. CDR3 nucleotide sequence: TGTGCCAGCAGCGCGGAGTTCCCGGGACTAGCGGGGCGAAGCTCCTACAATGAGCAGTTCTTC. As protein: CASSAEFPGLAGRSSYNEQFF. V and J are TRBV9 and TRBJ2-1; TRBD2 matches at 13 bases. The CDR3 spans 21 residues. CDR1 is SGDLS and CDR2 is YYNGEE in the germline V gene. With 3 bases clipped from V and 0 bases from J, the junction kept 15 bases outside the gene matches.

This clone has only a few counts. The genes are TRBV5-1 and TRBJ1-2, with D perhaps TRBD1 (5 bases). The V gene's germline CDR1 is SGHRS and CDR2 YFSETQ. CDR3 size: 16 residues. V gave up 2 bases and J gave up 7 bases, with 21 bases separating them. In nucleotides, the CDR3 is TGCGCCAGCAGCTTTGGTCAACAGACAGTTAAGTCTGGCTACACCTTC. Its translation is CASSFGQQTVKSGYTF.

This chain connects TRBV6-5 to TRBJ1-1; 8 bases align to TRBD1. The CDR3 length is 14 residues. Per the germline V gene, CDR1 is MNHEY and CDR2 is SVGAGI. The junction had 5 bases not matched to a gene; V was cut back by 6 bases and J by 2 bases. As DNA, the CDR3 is TGTGCCAGCAGCCCCGCAGGGGGCAACACTGAAGCTTTCTTT. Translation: CASSPAGGNTEAFF.

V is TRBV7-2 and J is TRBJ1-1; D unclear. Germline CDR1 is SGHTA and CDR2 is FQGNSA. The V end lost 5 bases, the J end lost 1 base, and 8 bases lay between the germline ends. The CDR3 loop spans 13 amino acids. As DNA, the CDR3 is TGTGCCAGCAGCAACTACAAGAACACTGAAGCTTTCTTT. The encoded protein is CASSNYKNTEAFF.

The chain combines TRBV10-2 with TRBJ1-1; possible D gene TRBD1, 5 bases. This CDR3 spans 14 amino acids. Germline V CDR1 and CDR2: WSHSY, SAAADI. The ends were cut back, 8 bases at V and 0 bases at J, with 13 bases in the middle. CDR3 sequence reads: CASELGRMNTEAFF. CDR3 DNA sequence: TGCGCCAGCGAGCTGGGACGGATGAACACTGAAGCTTTCTTT.